Only a few counts were recorded for the clone carrying this T cell receptor (beta chain). The data stem from a study of T cell changes during pregnancy in multiple sclerosis. The assay was immunoSEQ multiplex PCR, and TCRdb's table has in-frame clones only and misses some. The sample records some 97,000 clones, more than 80% being singletons. CDR3 length: 13 residues. Per the germline V gene, CDR1 is MNHNS and CDR2 is SASEGT. V gave up 6 bases and J gave up 5 bases, with 11 bases separating them. The specimen comprised peripheral blood, sampled in the second trimester of pregnancy. The receptor comes from a female donor with multiple sclerosis, enrolled in a pregnancy study. This rearrangement joins TRBV6-1 to TRBJ2-4; maybe TRBD1 (6 bases). CDR3 coding DNA: TGTGCCAGCAGCTCGGACAGTCAAAACATTCAGTACTTC. Translating gives CASSSDSQNIQYF.